A selection of T cell receptor beta chains follows, all from one sample in a study of cytomegalovirus exposure and HLA in healthy donors. Generated by immunoSEQ multiplex PCR, the TCRdb table keeps only in-frame clones and is missing some. Of 130,000 to 150,000 clones listed, about 87% were seen once; the top ten hold 6.2%. The sample was PBMCs. The origin of the receptors is a woman in her 30s in good health and CMV-seropositive. Both conserved end residues are part of each CDR3. Fields, in order: J gene, clone size, D gene, V gene, CDR3 DNA, CDR3 protein. D genes are given only for firm matches. The listing skips clone size in some rows; elsewhere it reads once, few, many or a size class.

TRBJ2-7	NA	NA	TRBV11-2	TGTGCCAGCAGCTTAGATCGTGCCTACGAGCAGTACTTC	CASSLDRAYEQYF
TRBJ2-7	NA	NA	TRBV21-1	TGTGCCAGCAGCAAAGTTGTCCCAGGGGTGGACTACGAGCAGTACTTC	CASSKVVPGVDYEQYF
TRBJ1-2	NA	TRBD1	TRBV6-1	TGTGCCAGCAGTGAATGGCAGGGGGCAGACTATGGCTACACCTTC	CASSEWQGADYGYTF
TRBJ2-1	NA	NA	TRBV4-1	TGCGCCAGCAGCCGAGCGTCCGCCGGTGGTCTCTACAATGAGCAGTTCTTC	CASSRASAGGLYNEQFF
TRBJ2-5	NA	NA	TRBV28	TGTGCCAGCAGTCGTCCATACAGTAAACAAGAGACCCAGTACTTC	CASSRPYSKQETQYF
TRBJ1-2	NA	NA	TRBV5-5	TGTGCCAGCAGCCTGGACAGTAACTATGGCTACACCTTC	CASSLDSNYGYTF
TRBJ2-7	few	NA	TRBV27	TGTGCCAGCAGTTTATCGCGGCGGGGGCGGGACGAGCAGTACTTC	CASSLSRRGRDEQYF
TRBJ2-7	once	NA	TRBV6-1	TGTGCCAGCAGCCTCGGTTACGAGCAGTACTTC	CASSLGYEQYF
TRBJ2-5	NA	TRBD1	TRBV6-1	TGTGCCAGCAGCACTACAGGGGGCGATTGGGAGACCCAGTACTTC	CASSTTGGDWETQYF
TRBJ2-2	NA	NA	TRBV27	TGTGCCAGCTTCTCGGCGGGCTTCCCCAACACCGGGGAGCTGTTTTTT	CASFSAGFPNTGELFF
TRBJ1-4	NA	TRBD1	TRBV18	TGTGCCAGCTCACCAATCGGGGACAGGGGGAAACTGTTTTTT	CASSPIGDRGKLFF
TRBJ1-1	NA	TRBD1	TRBV4-2	TGTGCCAGCAGCCAAGGTGTGGGGACAGGGAACACTGAAGCTTTCTTT	CASSQGVGTGNTEAFF
TRBJ2-7	NA	TRBD2	TRBV28	TGTGCCAGCAGTCCTAGCGGCCCCTACGAGCAGTACTTC	CASSPSGPYEQYF
TRBJ2-1	NA	TRBD2	TRBV6-6	TGTGCCAGCAGCGCAGCGGGACCCTCCTACAATGAGCAGTTCTTC	CASSAAGPSYNEQFF
TRBJ1-2	NA	NA	TRBV6-5	TGTGCCAGCAGTGCGGACACGAGGAATGGCTACACCTTC	CASSADTRNGYTF
TRBJ2-1	NA	NA	TRBV2	TGTGCCAGCAATCGCAGGGATAGTGCTGAGCAGTTCTTC	CASNRRDSAEQFF
TRBJ1-1	NA	TRBD1	TRBV7-9	TGTGCCAGCAGCGTAGGACAGGGTAACACTGAAGCTTTCTTT	CASSVGQGNTEAFF
TRBJ2-5	NA	TRBD2	TRBV5-6	TGTGCCAGCAGCTTGAGGTCTAGCGGGGGGGCGGAGACCCAGTACTTC	CASSLRSSGGAETQYF
TRBJ2-7	NA	NA	TRBV18	TGTGCCAGCTCCCCAGATTCCCTTGGCGGCGAGCAGTACTTC	CASSPDSLGGEQYF
TRBJ2-7	NA	TRBD2	TRBV28	TGTGCCAGCCGCCTCATAGACAGCGGGGCGGGGGACGAGCAGTACTTC	CASRLIDSGAGDEQYF
TRBJ2-1	once	NA	TRBV7-6	TGTGCCAGCAGCTTACTAGGCTCCTACAATGAGCAGTTCTTC	CASSLLGSYNEQFF
TRBJ2-2	NA	NA	TRBV18	TGTGCCAGCTCACCACCGTCGGGAGCGAACACCGGGGAGCTGTTTTTT	CASSPPSGANTGELFF
TRBJ2-7	NA	TRBD2	TRBV28	TGTGCCAGCAGTTCTACGACTAGCTGGTACGAGCAGTACTTC	CASSSTTSWYEQYF
TRBJ2-1	once	NA	TRBV28	TGTGCCAGCAGCCCGGGGTGGGCGGGTCGAGGGGAGCAGTTCTTC	CASSPGWAGRGEQFF
TRBJ1-5	NA	NA	TRBV29-1	TGCAGCGTTGAAGATCTTAAGTCCCCTCGGGGGCCCCAGCATTTT	CSVEDLKSPRGPQHF
TRBJ2-2	NA	TRBD1	TRBV6-5	TGTGCCAGCAACCCAGACAGGGGGGGCACCGGGGAGCTGTTTTTT	CASNPDRGGTGELFF
TRBJ1-5	NA	NA	TRBV9	TGTGCCAGCAGCGTAGGAGGGGGAGGCAATCAGCCCCAGCATTTT	CASSVGGGGNQPQHF
TRBJ2-5	NA	NA	TRBV7-9	TGTGCCAGCAGCTGGCCACCACAAGAGACCCAGTACTTC	CASSWPPQETQYF
TRBJ1-6	NA	NA	TRBV6-9	TGTGCCAGCAGTTTTCCCACACCCTGTGGGAGCTCCTATAATTCACCCCTCCACTTT	CASSFPTPCGSSYNSPLHF
TRBJ2-5	NA	TRBD1	TRBV5-6	TGTGCCAGCAGCTCGCCGGGACAGGGAGAAGAGACCCAGTACTTC	CASSSPGQGEETQYF
TRBJ2-7	NA	NA	TRBV7-2	TGTGCCAGCAGCTTAGCGTTAACAGGGAACCCCTACGAGCAGTACTTC	CASSLALTGNPYEQYF
TRBJ1-6	NA	TRBD1	TRBV19	TGTGCCAGTAGTTTCGGGTCCTGGACAGGGGGCACACCCCTCCACTTT	CASSFGSWTGGTPLHF
TRBJ2-1	NA	NA	TRBV9	TGTGCCAGTACCGTAGGGGCCGGGGGCAATGAGCAGTTCTTC	CASTVGAGGNEQFF
TRBJ2-1	once	TRBD1	TRBV4-2	TGTGCCAGCAGCCAAGAGGGGTCGGGACAGGGCTACAATGAGCAGTTCTTC	CASSQEGSGQGYNEQFF
TRBJ1-1	NA	NA	TRBV6-5	TGTGCCAGCAGTGCTCAAGCGAGGCACACTGAAGCTTTCTTT	CASSAQARHTEAFF
TRBJ2-1	few	TRBD1	TRBV5-6	TGTGCCAGCAGCTTGGGGGCCGGGACAGGGCTTCGTGAGCAGTTCTTC	CASSLGAGTGLREQFF
TRBJ1-5	few	NA	TRBV6-1	TGTGCCAGCAGTGGGAGCGGTAAACGGAATCAGCCCCAGCATTTT	CASSGSGKRNQPQHF
TRBJ2-3	once	NA	TRBV23-1	TGCGCCAGCAGTCTATCCGGGACAATTGGTACAGATACGCAGTATTTT	CASSLSGTIGTDTQYF
TRBJ2-5	NA	NA	TRBV29-1	TGCAGCGTTGAAGATCGGGCTAGCAGGGAGACCCAGTACTTC	CSVEDRASRETQYF
TRBJ2-3	NA	TRBD1	TRBV5-4	TGTGCCAGCAGTCCCGGGACAGGGGAAGATACGCAGTATTTT	CASSPGTGEDTQYF
TRBJ2-1	NA	NA	TRBV7-8	TGTGCCAGCAGCTTATCTTCTAGCTCCTACAATGAGCAGTTCTTC	CASSLSSSSYNEQFF
TRBJ1-6	NA	NA	TRBV9	TGTGCCAGCAGCGGGGGGGGCGGTGATAATTCACCCCTCCACTTT	CASSGGGGDNSPLHF
TRBJ2-7	NA	TRBD1	TRBV6-6	TGTGCCAGCAGGGCGACAGGGTCCTACGAGCAGTACTTC	CASRATGSYEQYF
TRBJ2-5	NA	TRBD1	TRBV25-1	TGTGCCAGCAGTCCGAGACAGGGGTCGGAGACCCAGTACTTC	CASSPRQGSETQYF
TRBJ2-1	NA	TRBD2	TRBV7-3	TGTGCCAGCAGCCGTAGCGGGAGCTCCTACAATGAGCAGTTCTTC	CASSRSGSSYNEQFF
TRBJ1-5	NA	NA	TRBV10-3	TGTGCCATCAGCGAAACTGATCAGCCCCAGCATTTT	CAISETDQPQHF
TRBJ1-5	NA	TRBD1	TRBV6-1	TGTGCCAGCAGTGACGGACAGGTCCGGATTGGCAATCAGCCCCAGCATTTT	CASSDGQVRIGNQPQHF
TRBJ2-2	NA	NA	TRBV23-1	TGCGCCAGCAGTCAATCTGAGAGGCTTCACACCGGGGAGCTGTTTTTT	CASSQSERLHTGELFF
TRBJ1-2	NA	NA	TRBV6-1	TGTGCCAGCAGTGACCGGTATAACTATGGCTACACCTTC	CASSDRYNYGYTF
TRBJ1-5	few	TRBD1	TRBV7-2	TGTGCCAGCAGCTTGACAGGGGGAGGACAGCCCCAGCATTTT	CASSLTGGGQPQHF
TRBJ2-1	NA	TRBD2	TRBV7-9	TGTGCCAGCAGCTTAGTTGCGGGGGGCTACAATGAGCAGTTCTTC	CASSLVAGGYNEQFF